These 29 T cell receptor beta chains share one sample of origin, sequenced in a study of blood T cell repertoires in COVID-19. Sequencing used immunoSEQ multiplex PCR; TCRdb keeps in-frame clones, though not all of them. The sample has just over 650,000 clones, around 90% seen once; the top ten hold over 0.2%. The sample taken for sequencing was peripheral blood. The source is a woman aged 18-29 years with acute or convalescent COVID-19.

V is TRBV6-6 and J is TRBJ1-1; D perhaps matches TRBD1 (5 bases). V lost 7 bases, J lost 0 bases, and 9 bases lay in between. The CDR3 runs 13 residues. Germline V gene data show CDR1 as MNHNY and CDR2 as SVGAGI (reference sequence). The CDR3 protein is CASNSGMNTEAFF. In DNA, the CDR3 is TGTGCCAGCAACTCAGGGATGAACACTGAAGCTTTCTTT.

The chain couples TRBV29-1 to TRBJ1-3; D ambiguous. The germline CDR1 and CDR2 sequences are SQVTM and ANQGSEA. CDR3 size: 13 residues. V dropped 2 bases and J dropped 0 bases, with 5 bases sitting between them. The CDR3 DNA is TGCAGCGTTGAAAATATCTCTGGAAACACCATATATTTT. It translates to CSVENISGNTIYF.

The J gene is TRBJ1-2, the V gene TRBV12-5; D is possibly TRBD1 (6 bases). The CDR3 totals 13 residues. Germline assignment: CDR1 LGHNT and CDR2 FRNRAP. V lost 3 bases and J 5 bases, leaving 10 bases between the germline ends. Written as DNA, the CDR3 is TGTGCTAGTGGTTTCCAGGGGCAATATGGCTACACCTTC. It yields the protein CASGFQGQYGYTF.

The chain has TRBV14 and TRBJ2-3; tentatively, D is TRBD1 (7 bases). The CDR3 loop spans 19 amino acids. Germline loops: CDR1 SGHDN, CDR2 FVKESK. Trimming cost V 5 bases and J 3 bases, with 27 bases left between them. The CDR3 sequence: CASSGNLKRQGLWTDTQYF. The CDR3 DNA follows: TGTGCCAGCAGCGGGAATCTGAAGCGACAGGGACTTTGGACAGATACGCAGTATTTT.

The V and J genes are TRBV19 and TRBJ1-2, with D perhaps TRBD1 (6 bases). The CDR3 contains 15 residues. The germline gives CDR1 LNHDA, CDR2 SQIVND (reference sequence). Trimming left V 5 bases short and J 1 base short, with 14 bases between. As DNA, the CDR3 is TGTGCCAGTAGTGTCACAGGGTCCCTTAACTATGGCTACACCTTC. The encoded protein is CASSVTGSLNYGYTF.

The gene calls are TRBV28 and TRBJ1-1; D perhaps matches TRBD1 (6 bases). CDR1 is MDHEN, CDR2 SYDVKM, per germline. The CDR3 is 15 amino acids. V shed 5 bases and J shed 5 bases, with 18 bases lying between them. CDR3 coding DNA: TGTGCCAGCAGTAGCGCGAACAGGGTACGGACTGAAGCTTTCTTT. Translating gives CASSSANRVRTEAFF.

This clone came up a few times. The V and J genes are TRBV6-4 and TRBJ1-1; unclear D gene. Trimming shortened V by 4 bases and J by 1 base, and 13 bases separated the two germline ends. The CDR3 sequence is 15 residues long. Germline V CDR1 and CDR2: MRHNA, SNTAGT. CDR3 sequence (DNA): TGTGCCAGCAGTGTCTATTTTGGGCCGAACACTGAAGCTTTCTTT. Translating it yields CASSVYFGPNTEAFF.

The chain carries TRBV19 and TRBJ1-6; the D gene is possibly TRBD1 (5 bases). The CDR3 is made up of 15 amino acids. Trimming stripped 4 bases from V and 7 bases from J, with 14 bases between. Germline values: CDR1 LNHDA, CDR2 SQIVND (reference sequence). In DNA, the CDR3 is TGTGCCAGTAGTAGCAGGACCAGGGTGAATTCACCCCTCCACTTT. Translating it yields CASSSRTRVNSPLHF.

This clone was picked up one time. This chain links TRBV5-1 with TRBJ1-1; 7 bases match TRBD1. Per germline, CDR1 SGHRS and CDR2 YFSETQ. Trimming took 5 bases from V and 5 from J; bases not matched to a gene: 6. The CDR3 loop spans 13 amino acids. The CDR3 nucleotides are TGCGCCAGCAGACGCGGGACAGAGACTGAAGCTTTCTTT. Translating gives CASRRGTETEAFF. Using reference TRBV5-1 and TRBJ1-1 for the parts outside the CDR3, the full variable domain is KAGVTQTPRYLIKTRGQQVTLSCSPISGHRSVSWYQQTPGQGLQFLFEYFSETQRNKGNFPGRFSGRQFSNSRSEMNVSTLELGDSALYLCASRRGTETEAFFGQGTRLTVV.

This clone was counted a few times. The rearrangement links TRBV7-3 to TRBJ1-2, with D perhaps matching TRBD1 (5 bases). The CDR3 has 12 amino acids. CDR1 SGHTA and CDR2 FQGTGA come from the germline V gene. The ends were cut back, 4 bases at V and 5 bases at J, with 8 bases in the middle. This CDR3 reads CASSSDRYGYTF. CDR3 nucleotide sequence: TGTGCCAGCAGCTCCGACAGATATGGCTACACCTTC. The full variable domain, rest sourced from reference TRBV7-3 and TRBJ1-2, is GAGVSQTPSNKVTEKGKYVELRCDPISGHTALYWYRQSLGQGPEFLIYFQGTGAADDSGLPNDRFFAVRPEGSVSTLKIQRTERGDSAVYLCASSSDRYGYTFGSGTRLTVV.

This chain links TRBV6-2 or TRBV6-3 with TRBJ1-1, with D perhaps matching TRBD1 (6 bases). V lost 5 bases to trimming and J lost 1 base, with 14 bases between them. Germline CDR1 is MNHEY and CDR2 is SVGEGT. The CDR3 has 15 amino acids. This CDR3 reads CASSQHQQGNTEAFF. Written as DNA, the CDR3 is TGTGCCAGCAGTCAGCATCAACAGGGGAACACTGAAGCTTTCTTT.

The chain couples TRBV4-3 to TRBJ2-7; TRBD1 matches 11 bases. V was clipped by 0 bases and J by 0 bases; unmatched bases: 4. Germline V gene lookup returns CDR1 LGHNA and CDR2 YSLEER. The CDR3 totals 17 residues. The DNA of the CDR3 is TGCGCCAGCAGCCAAGAAGTAGGGACAGGGGGCTCCTACGAGCAGTACTTC. It yields the protein CASSQEVGTGGSYEQYF.

Points on this clone: The same CDR3 also results from other DNA sequences found in this sample. The V call is TRBV6-1, the J call TRBJ1-2; possible D gene TRBD1, 6 bases. Germline CDR1 and CDR2: MNHNS and SASEGT. The V end was cut by 0 bases, the J end by 2 bases, with 13 bases between. CDR3 length equals 16 residues. Written as DNA, the CDR3 is TGTGCCAGCAGTGAAGCGCGGGGGGCAGCAAACTATGGCTACACCTTC. Its translation: CASSEARGAANYGYTF.

The chain has TRBV5-4 and TRBJ2-1; D may be TRBD2 (6 bases). With 5 bases removed from V and 0 bases from J, the gap between germline ends came to 12 bases. This CDR3 has 15 amino acids. Germline CDR1 and CDR2: SGHNT and YYREEE (reference sequence). CDR3 bases: TGTGCCAGCAGTAGGGACTTTCGCTCCTACAATGAGCAGTTCTTC. Translating it yields CASSRDFRSYNEQFF.

The genes are TRBV4-1 and TRBJ2-2; weak D call: TRBD1 (5 bases). Trimming pared 0 bases from V and 4 bases from J, leaving 9 bases between. CDR3 length equals 15 residues. Germline values: CDR1 MGHRA, CDR2 YSYEKL. In DNA, the CDR3 is TGCGCCAGCAGCCAAGATCCAGGGTCCACCGGGGAGCTGTTTTTT. It specifies CASSQDPGSTGELFF.

This clone occurred once. The CDR3 coding sequence is TGTGCCAGCAGACCAAGGGGGAACACTGAAGCTTTCTTT. Protein: CASRPRGNTEAFF. The chain employs TRBV5-8 and TRBJ1-1; possibly TRBD1 for D (5 bases). The V end lost 5 bases, the J end lost 1 base, and 9 bases lay between the germline ends. The germline V gene encodes CDR1 SGHTS and CDR2 YDEGEE. The CDR3 sequence is 13 residues long.

V and J are TRBV19 and TRBJ1-1; tentative D call: TRBD1 (6 bases). Germline loops: CDR1 LNHDA, CDR2 SQIVND (reference sequence). Deletions cut 7 bases from V and 4 bases from J, with 22 bases between. There are 16 residues in the CDR3. The CDR3 is CASTFPISRGSTEAFF. CDR3 nucleotide sequence: TGTGCCAGTACCTTCCCCATATCTAGGGGGAGCACTGAAGCTTTCTTT.

This chain uses TRBV30 with TRBJ1-2, with D maybe TRBD1 (6 bases). Germline CDR1 is GTSNPN and CDR2 is SVGIG (reference sequence). There are 15 residues in the CDR3. V was clipped by 1 base and J by 1 base, with 13 bases between them. The CDR3: CAWSGSGEYNYGYTF. In DNA, the CDR3 is TGTGCCTGGAGTGGGTCAGGGGAGTATAACTATGGCTACACCTTC.

The gene calls are TRBV5-1 and TRBJ1-1, with 7 bases fitting TRBD1. Per germline, CDR1 SGHRS and CDR2 YFSETQ. Losses at the gene ends were 4 bases for V and 4 bases for J; bases not matched to a gene: 7. The CDR3 sequence is 14 residues long. CDR3 in amino acids: CASSPGQKGTEAFF. The CDR3 DNA sequence: TGCGCCAGCAGCCCGGGACAGAAAGGCACTGAAGCTTTCTTT.

The J gene is TRBJ1-2, the V gene TRBV7-2; D gene unclear. CDR1 is SGHTA and CDR2 is FQGNSA in the germline V gene. The CDR3 covers 17 residues. The germline V and J ends were trimmed by 1 base and 1 base, with 16 bases remaining between them. CDR3 DNA sequence: TGTGCCAGCAGCTTAGTCGGCACAACTACCTTTAACTATGGCTACACCTTC. As protein: CASSLVGTTTFNYGYTF. The full variable domain, in which reference TRBV7-2 and TRBJ1-2 provide the parts outside the CDR3, is GAGVSQSPSNKVTEKGKDVELRCDPISGHTALYWYRQSLGQGLEFLIYFQGNSAPDKSGLPSDRFSAERTGGSVSTLTIQRTQQEDSAVYLCASSLVGTTTFNYGYTFGSGTRLTVV.

This clone appeared a few times. The genes are TRBV9 and TRBJ1-1, with 8 bases lining up with TRBD1. V shed 2 bases and J 0 bases; nucleotides not matched to a gene: 6. Germline-derived CDR1 and CDR2 are SGDLS and YYNGEE. The CDR3 is 16 amino acids. CDR3 residues: CASSVAGGGLNTEAFF. The CDR3, as DNA: TGTGCCAGCAGCGTCGCAGGGGGCGGGTTGAACACTGAAGCTTTCTTT.

This sequence joins TRBV4-2 and TRBJ1-2; the match to TRBD1 covers 10 bases. The CDR3 has 16 amino acids. Germline V gives CDR1 LGHNA, CDR2 YNFKEQ. After removal of 1 base from V and 5 bases from J, the junction contained 7 bases not matched to a gene. In nucleotides, the CDR3 is TGTGCCAGCAGCCAAGCCCGACAGGGGGCAGGATATGGCTACACCTTC. Protein product: CASSQARQGAGYGYTF.

This clone has just a few counts. The chain links TRBV28 to TRBJ1-3, with a weak D call TRBD1 (5 bases). The V gene lost 8 bases and the J gene lost 7 bases, with 15 bases spanning the gap. The CDR3 loop spans 13 amino acids. Germline CDR1 is MDHEN and CDR2 is SYDVKM. Here the CDR3 reads CASSWGGTNTIYF. Written as DNA, the CDR3 is TGTGCCAGCTCGTGGGGGGGGACGAACACCATATATTTT.

This chain uses TRBV19 with TRBJ1-2; 8 nucleotides align to TRBD1. Unmatched junction bases numbered 5, after V lost 7 bases and J lost 1 base. There are 14 residues in the CDR3. Looked up from germline, CDR1 is LNHDA and CDR2 is SQIVND (reference sequence). The CDR3 nucleotides read TGTGCCAGTAAACAGGGGGAAGGTAACTATGGCTACACCTTC. Translation: CASKQGEGNYGYTF.

This chain links TRBV5-1 with TRBJ2-7; TRBD1 matches 9 bases. The junction had 9 bases not matched to a gene; V was cut back by 4 bases and J by 7 bases. Germline lookup yields CDR1 SGHRS and CDR2 YFSETQ. CDR3 length equals 14 residues. The CDR3 DNA reads TGCGCCAGCAGCCGGCGGGACAGGGTCGGAGAGCAGTACTTC. Its translation: CASSRRDRVGEQYF.

The chain uses TRBV28 and TRBJ2-7; tentatively, D is TRBD1 (6 bases). Trimming removed 5 bases at V and 1 base at J, with 18 bases between. This CDR3 has 16 residues. In germline, CDR1 is MDHEN, CDR2 SYDVKM. The CDR3 is CASSPIGGIGSYEQYF. The CDR3 DNA is TGTGCCAGCAGTCCAATAGGGGGTATCGGTTCCTACGAGCAGTACTTC.

In its sample, this clone was seen once. This sequence joins TRBV6-4 and TRBJ2-1, with 9 positions matching TRBD2. The junction had 9 bases not matched to a gene; V was cut back by 5 bases and J by 4 bases. The CDR3 spans 16 residues. CDR1 is MRHNA, CDR2 SNTAGT, per germline. The CDR3 reads CASSPAGAGGYNEQFF. The CDR3 DNA reads as TGTGCCAGCAGTCCAGCCGGGGCGGGGGGGTACAATGAGCAGTTCTTC.

To note about this clone: The junction departs from the called germline gene at one end, perhaps through a read error. The CDR3 bases are TGTGCCAGCAGCCTCCGGGACAGGGCCCAGCACCAGCATTTT. This gives the protein CASSLRDRAQHQHF. V gene TRBV7-2 combines with J gene TRBJ1-5, with 9 bases that match TRBD1. There are 14 residues in the CDR3. Germline V CDR1 and CDR2: SGHTA, FQGNSA.

This chain joins TRBV5-1 and TRBJ1-1; perhaps TRBD1 as D (5 bases). Trimming removed 2 bases from V and 1 base from J, with 9 bases in between. The CDR3 sequence is 14 residues long. Per germline, CDR1 SGHRS and CDR2 YFSETQ. The chain's CDR3 is CASSFGGTNTEAFF. The CDR3 coding sequence is TGCGCCAGCAGCTTCGGGGGGACGAACACTGAAGCTTTCTTT.